This TCR beta chain was observed in a study of T cells in Graves' hyperthyroidism and ophthalmopathy. Study-wide results and caveats: Ophthalmopathy onset followed model prediction by a median about six months.

Germline loops: CDR1 SGHTA, CDR2 FQGNSA. This CDR3 is 11 amino acids long. Diagnosis of hyperthyroidism was new in patients aged 18 to 65, and its duration was under 2 months. Thyroid ultrasound and orbital computed tomography, with clinical symptoms and serum thyroxine and TRAb, informed diagnoses. The investigators amplified TCR beta CDR3 regions from RNA transcripts. Initially, a first-round RT-PCR of the TCR CDR3 employed the HTBI primer set. TCRdb analysed the multiplex PCR reads with MiXCR anew, one entry per CDR3 protein. Among about 290,000 distinct CDR3 sequences listed, 13% were seen once. A single count supports this clonotype. Its specificity is not known. A read error is possible here, since a much larger clone lies one base away.

The TCR sequence derives from a woman under 40 with Graves' hyperthyroidism that later progressed to Graves' ophthalmopathy. The sequenced sample consisted of blood. J is TRBJ2-1 and V is TRBV7-2; no clear D gene. The CDR3 loop is CASSFVGERFF. In DNA, the CDR3 is TGTGCCAGCAGCTTTGTTGGTGAGCGGTTCTTC.